This T cell receptor beta chain derives from a study of shared clonotypes between healthy human individuals. Across the whole study: Each donor's CD8 memory used one plate, CD8 naive two, each CD4 subset three.

Per the authors' pipeline: Filtering differed because ImmunoSEQ produced junction-only sequences that carried no quality scores. Sequenced by immunoSEQ multiplex PCR; TCRdb stores in-frame clones only, minus some. V, J and clone size are taken as reported in that table, and D and trimming were inferred from the DNA itself. This table has around 600,000 clones, more than 95% appearing once. CD4+ cells were split into CD45RA+ naive and CD45RA-negative memory subsets. Germline V lookup: CDR1 LNHDA, CDR2 SQIVND (reference sequence). The V gene lost 3 bases and the J gene lost 0 bases, with 8 bases spanning the gap. The CDR3 contains 14 residues.

The sequence was collected from a woman younger than 45 in good health. What was sequenced was naive CD4+ T cells sorted from blood. Subset here: CD45RA+ positively selected. V is TRBV19 and J is TRBJ1-1; weak D call: TRBD1 (5 bases). CDR3 loop: CASSMKGLNTEAFF. The CDR3 DNA is TGTGCCAGTAGTATGAAGGGACTGAACACTGAAGCTTTCTTT.